The next 15 T cell receptor beta chains were all read from a single sample in a study of cytomegalovirus exposure and HLA in healthy donors. This PCR relied on a set of 60 Vbeta primers and 13 Jbeta primers. Sequencing was performed with immunoSEQ multiplex PCR; in TCRdb, only in-frame clones are kept and a portion is missing. Among approximately 140,000 clones listed, roughly 76% were seen once. The sample consisted of PBMCs. The receptor source for this set is a woman aged 40 to 50 in good health and CMV-seronegative.

The sample holds one count of this clone. The CDR3 DNA follows: TGTGCCAGCAGTGAACTGGCGGGGGGATCATCCTACAATGAGCAGTTCTTC. Protein product: CASSELAGGSSYNEQFF. The chain uses TRBV6-1 and TRBJ2-1; TRBD2 matches 8 bases. The CDR3 sequence is 17 residues long. The J segment lost 1 base and the V segment lost 2 bases, leaving 7 bases of the junction unmatched. Germline CDR1 and CDR2: MNHNS and SASEGT.

The chain carries TRBV25-1 and TRBJ2-4, with a possible D match to TRBD1 (5 bases). Germline CDR1 reads MGHDK; CDR2 reads SYGVNS. This CDR3 is 13 amino acids long. V shed 3 bases and J shed 8 bases, with 11 bases lying between them. Written as DNA, the CDR3 is TGTGCCAGCAGTGAGGACATTACGGACATTCAGTACTTC. Translating it yields CASSEDITDIQYF.

J is TRBJ2-5 and V is TRBV7-2, with 8 bases that match TRBD1. CDR3 length equals 13 residues. The germline V gene has CDR1 SGHTA and CDR2 FQGNSA. Losses at the gene ends were 6 bases for V and 5 bases for J; bases not matched to a gene: 5. CDR3 sequence: CASSWDRRETQYF. The CDR3 DNA follows: TGTGCCAGCAGTTGGGACAGGCGGGAGACCCAGTACTTC.

The chain has TRBV28 and TRBJ1-6; the match to TRBD1 covers 7 bases. CDR3 size: 14 residues. The germline gives CDR1 MDHEN, CDR2 SYDVKM. Unmatched junction bases numbered 13, after V lost 6 bases and J lost 14 bases. The CDR3 sequence: CASSQYGTACALHF. DNA of the CDR3: TGTGCCAGCAGCCAATACGGGACAGCCTGCGCCCTCCACTTT.

V usage is TRBV29-1 and J usage is TRBJ2-1, with 8 bases that match TRBD2. The germline CDR1 and CDR2 sequences are SQVTM and ANQGSEA. Germline trimming cut 3 bases from V and 8 bases from J; bases unmatched to any gene: 3. The CDR3 consists of 12 residues. CDR3 in amino acids: CSVDLAGDEQFF. The DNA for the CDR3 is TGCAGCGTTGACCTAGCGGGCGATGAGCAGTTCTTC.

This clone was seen a handful of times. The rearrangement uses TRBV9 and TRBJ2-3; possibly TRBD1 for D (5 bases). With 0 bases removed from V and 4 bases from J, the gap between germline ends came to 18 bases. CDR1 and CDR2 from the germline V gene are SGDLS and YYNGEE. The CDR3 extends over 17 amino acids. CDR3 amino acids: CASSVEMTVPISDTQYF. Here the CDR3 DNA reads TGTGCCAGCAGCGTAGAGATGACAGTCCCAATTTCAGATACGCAGTATTTT.

The chain uses TRBV6-5 and TRBJ1-1, with D perhaps matching TRBD1 (6 bases). Per the germline V gene, CDR1 is MNHEY and CDR2 is SVGAGI. This CDR3 contains 13 residues. Trimming shortened V by 4 bases and J by 3 bases, and 9 bases separated the two germline ends. This CDR3 reads CASSLTGYTEAFF. The DNA of the CDR3 is TGTGCCAGCAGTTTAACAGGGTACACTGAAGCTTTCTTT.

This sequence joins TRBV7-6 and TRBJ2-2; 9 bases match TRBD2. Germline CDR1 and CDR2: SGHVS and FNYEAQ. This CDR3 is 17 amino acids long. V lost 0 bases to trimming and J lost 4 bases; unmatched junction nucleotides: 6. The CDR3 here is CASSLAAGGLITGELFF. CDR3 coding DNA: TGTGCCAGCAGCTTAGCTGCGGGGGGGCTGATCACCGGGGAGCTGTTTTTT.

The J gene is TRBJ1-2, the V gene TRBV6-4, with 7 nucleotides matching TRBD1. The CDR3 contains 16 residues. V was pared by 2 bases and J by 4 bases, with 10 bases of the junction left unmatched. Germline V lookup: CDR1 MRHNA, CDR2 SNTAGT. In DNA form, the CDR3 reads TGTGCCAGCAGTGACAACGAACCGGGACAGACCTATGGCTACACCTTC. Translation gives CASSDNEPGQTYGYTF.

The rearrangement joins TRBV2 to TRBJ2-2, with D possibly matching TRBD2 (6 bases). The CDR3 loop spans 15 amino acids. Germline CDR1 and CDR2: SNHLY and FYNNEI. Trimming took off 10 bases at V and 0 bases at J, with 15 bases between the two ends. Here the CDR3 reads CATRRETTNTGELFF. In DNA, the CDR3 is TGTGCCACCAGGAGGGAGACGACGAACACCGGGGAGCTGTTTTTT.

This clone was observed once. The chain uses TRBV4-3 and TRBJ2-2; no firm D call. The germline V gene encodes CDR1 LGHNA and CDR2 YSLEER. The length of the CDR3 is 16 residues. V lost 0 bases, J lost 0 bases, and 8 bases lay in between. Written as DNA, the CDR3 is TGCGCCAGCAGCCAAGATAGTCTCCCGAACACCGGGGAGCTGTTTTTT. Amino acids: CASSQDSLPNTGELFF.

The genes are TRBV9 and TRBJ2-1; the match to TRBD2 covers 11 bases. Germline loops: CDR1 SGDLS, CDR2 YYNGEE. J was trimmed by 10 bases and V by 2 bases; bases with no gene match: 5. CDR3 size: 14 residues. The CDR3 DNA reads as TGTGCCAGCAGCGTTAGCGGGGGGGCTCGGGAGCAGTTCTTC. Protein sequence: CASSVSGGAREQFF.

V is TRBV18 and J is TRBJ1-4; no reliable D call. The CDR3 sequence is 15 residues long. V shed 3 bases and J shed 7 bases, with 15 bases lying between them. Germline-derived CDR1 and CDR2 are KGHSH and LQKENI. The CDR3: CASSPGGLPSEKLFF. In nucleotides, the CDR3 is TGTGCCAGCTCACCGGGCGGACTGCCTAGTGAAAAACTGTTTTTT. Drawing the rest from reference TRBV18 and TRBJ1-4, the complete variable domain is NAGVMQNPRHLVRRRGQEARLRCSPMKGHSHVYWYRQLPEEGLKFMVYLQKENIIDESGMPKERFSAEFPKEGPSILRIQQVVRGDSAAYFCASSPGGLPSEKLFFGSGTQLSVL.

The chain recombines TRBV7-2 with TRBJ1-2; the D gene is possibly TRBD1 (6 bases). The ends were cut back, 6 bases at V and 0 bases at J, with 17 bases in the middle. CDR1 and CDR2 from the germline V gene are SGHTA and FQGNSA. There are 16 residues in the CDR3. The CDR3 sequence is CASSWTVLLANYGYTF. CDR3 DNA sequence: TGTGCCAGCAGTTGGACAGTGTTATTAGCTAACTATGGCTACACCTTC.

This clone was seen a few times. V is TRBV11-2 and J is TRBJ2-7; 7 bases are a match to TRBD2. With V trimmed by 0 bases and J by 2 bases, 4 bases remained unmatched. From germline, CDR1 is SGHAT and CDR2 FQNNGV. This CDR3 spans 15 amino acids. Written as DNA, the CDR3 is TGTGCCAGCAGCTTAGATGCTGCGGGAGCCTACGAGCAGTACTTC. It encodes CASSLDAAGAYEQYF.